This T cell receptor beta chain was recovered during a study of blood T cell repertoires in COVID-19. Study information: The study drew acute and convalescent COVID-19 samples from the United States, Italy and Spain. The analysed material was cDNA or gDNA that came from T cells, B-cell-depleted T cells, or PBMCs.

This clone has only a few counts. Germline-derived CDR1 and CDR2 are LNHDA and SQIVND (reference sequence). After removal of 9 bases from V and 0 bases from J, the junction contained 6 bases not matched to a gene. The CDR3 has 15 amino acids. Original data processing: For nucleated cells, counts were estimated from reference gene primer amplification. The table came from immunoSEQ multiplex PCR; TCRdb's copy has only in-frame clones and leaves some out. V and J calls plus clone size are reproduced from that table; the DNA served to infer D and trimming. The sample records 120,000 to 150,000 clones, 88% being singletons.

The chain recombines TRBV19 with TRBJ1-5, with TRBD1 matching 9 bases. The clonotype was recovered from a human donor in a cohort sampled during active COVID-19. Source material: peripheral blood. CDR3 protein: CASEYRGLSNQPQHF. The DNA for the CDR3 is TGTGCCAGCGAGTACAGGGGGCTTAGCAATCAGCCCCAGCATTTT.